The clone carrying this TCR beta chain was recorded only once. The antigen is unknown. This record comes from a study of cytomegalovirus exposure and HLA in healthy donors. The study, taken as a whole, reports: HLA alleles were associated with 16,000 or so TCR beta sequences in a later analysis at 0.05 false discovery rate.

Primers for the PCR totalled 60 Vbeta and 13 Jbeta. The repertoire was sequenced with immunoSEQ multiplex PCR; TCRdb's copy has only in-frame clones and lacks some. The sample has around 300,000 clones, just under 85% seen once. The sequencing sample was made of PBMCs. The receptor was derived from a middle-aged woman in good health and CMV-seropositive.

Here the CDR3 reads CASSLAGVHNEQFF. In DNA, the CDR3 is TGTGCCAGCAGCTTAGCGGGAGTTCACAATGAGCAGTTCTTC. The rearrangement uses TRBV11-3 and TRBJ2-1, with D perhaps matching TRBD2 (6 bases). The CDR3 contains 14 residues. Germline lookup yields CDR1 SGHNT and CDR2 YENEEA. Trimming stripped 1 base from V and 5 bases from J, with 9 bases between.